Included here is one T cell receptor (beta chain) sequence, with context. The antigen remains unidentified. This record comes from a study of PD-1 blockade in classical Hodgkin lymphoma. Each and every patient relapsed after autologous stem cell transplantation, and patients got differing brentuximab vedotin exposure. The authors enriched CD8+ T cells from thawed PBMCs via magnetic negative selection. Best overall response was complete response, partial response or progressive disease in these relapsed/refractory classical Hodgkin lymphoma patients. The length of the CDR3 is 18 residues. Per the germline V gene, CDR1 is MNHEY and CDR2 is SMNVEV (reference sequence). V shed 4 bases, J shed 5 bases, and the junction held 13 bases outside the gene matches. TCRdb's table, derived via immunoSEQ multiplex PCR, lists solely in-frame clones and lacks some. The sample consists of 1,400 or so clones, 80% of them appearing once.

Notes on the study in general: Newly diagnosed patients reportedly trailed healthy donors in baseline TCR diversity. Baseline diversity was lower in partial responders and progressors than complete responders.

The receptor was isolated from a human donor with classical Hodgkin lymphoma. The genes are TRBV27 and TRBJ2-1; 11 bases align to TRBD2. The source was CD8+ T cells from blood, collected at baseline. The CDR3: CASSSVELAGEPDNEQFF. The CDR3 coding sequence is TGTGCCAGCAGTTCGGTGGAACTAGCGGGGGAGCCAGACAATGAGCAGTTCTTC.